A single sample gave rise to the 22 T cell receptor beta chains below, sequenced in a study of blood T cell repertoires in COVID-19. Profiling relied on immunoSEQ multiplex PCR, and the TCRdb table lists in-frame clones only, not all of them. The data hold 200,000 or so clones, with about 79% observed a single time. The sequencing sample was made of peripheral blood. These receptors were collected from a man in his forties who had recovered from COVID-19.

DNA for the CDR3: TGTGCCTGGGCTGGGACAGGGGGCATTTGGGACACCGGGGAGCTGTTTTTT. It yields the protein CAWAGTGGIWDTGELFF. This rearrangement joins TRBV30 to TRBJ2-2, with 12 bases identical to TRBD1. The CDR3 runs 17 residues. Germline assignment: CDR1 GTSNPN and CDR2 SVGIG (reference sequence). J lost 3 bases, V lost 5 bases, and 10 bases had no gene match.

The rearrangement joins TRBV25-1 to TRBJ2-5; the D gene is possibly TRBD1 (6 bases). V lost 4 bases to trimming and J lost 5 bases, with 11 bases between them. Germline V CDR1 and CDR2: MGHDK, SYGVNS. The CDR3 is 13 residues long. In DNA form, the CDR3 reads TGTGCCAGCAGTGTGGCAGGGGTCGAGACCCAGTACTTC. Protein sequence: CASSVAGVETQYF.

V and J are TRBV7-9 and TRBJ2-3; TRBD2 aligns across 14 bases. Germline V gives CDR1 SEHNR, CDR2 FQNEAQ (reference sequence). CDR3 length equals 16 residues. The junction had 6 bases not matched to a gene; V was cut back by 5 bases and J by 5 bases. Written as DNA, the CDR3 is TGTGCCAGCAGCGAAACCGGGACTAGCGGGAGAGATACGCAGTATTTT. Translated, it gives CASSETGTSGRDTQYF.

V is TRBV5-1 and J is TRBJ2-3; TRBD1 matches 8 bases. V dropped 4 bases and J dropped 4; count of bases not matched to a gene: 11. The germline V gene has CDR1 SGHRS and CDR2 YFSETQ. CDR3 length: 16 residues. The CDR3 loop is CASSDPGQGIADTQYF. In DNA form, the CDR3 reads TGCGCCAGCAGCGACCCCGGACAGGGAATTGCAGATACGCAGTATTTT.

The chain links TRBV4-3 to TRBJ1-6; D uncertain. This CDR3 has 13 amino acids. Germline CDR1 reads LGHNA; CDR2 reads YSLEER. V was clipped by 0 bases and J by 10 bases, with 7 bases between them. CDR3 loop: CASSQDRGSPLHF. The CDR3 bases are TGCGCCAGCAGCCAAGATCGAGGGTCACCCCTCCACTTT.

The chain joins TRBV3-1 (or the pseudogene TRBV3-2) to TRBJ2-2, with 9 bases lining up with TRBD1. Germline loops: CDR1 LGHDT, CDR2 YNNKEL (reference sequence). The CDR3 length is 18 residues. V shed 6 bases, J shed 2 bases, and the junction held 13 bases outside the gene matches. For the CDR3, the DNA is TGTGCCAGCAGAAATCCCGGGACAGGGCAGGCTAACACCGGGGAGCTGTTTTTT. This sequence encodes CASRNPGTGQANTGELFF.

V gene TRBV4-3 combines with J gene TRBJ2-4, with 7 nucleotides matching TRBD1. CDR3 length equals 16 residues. With V trimmed by 3 bases and J by 1 base, 6 bases remained unmatched. Germline V gives CDR1 LGHNA, CDR2 YSLEER. The CDR3 DNA reads TGCGCCAGCAGCCAGGACCACAGGGGTGCCAAAAACATTCAGTACTTC. The encoded protein is CASSQDHRGAKNIQYF.

The chain uses TRBV29-1 and TRBJ2-7; the D gene is possibly TRBD1 (7 bases). The germline V gene has CDR1 SQVTM and CDR2 ANQGSEA. The CDR3 runs to 12 residues. Trimming took off 5 bases at V and 5 bases at J, with 13 bases between the two ends. This CDR3 is CSVNDREDEQYF. As DNA, the CDR3 is TGCAGCGTTAACGACAGGGAGGACGAGCAGTACTTC.

This rearrangement joins TRBV27 to TRBJ2-6; tentatively, D is TRBD2 (5 bases). The CDR3 spans 17 residues. The V and J ends lost 0 bases and 4 bases respectively, with 13 bases between them. The germline V gene has CDR1 MNHEY and CDR2 SMNVEV (reference sequence). The CDR3 DNA follows: TGTGCCAGCAGTTTATCCTTGCGGAGGTCCGGGGCCAACGTCCTGACTTTC. Translating it yields CASSLSLRRSGANVLTF. The full variable domain, its missing parts supplied by reference TRBV27 and TRBJ2-6, is EAQVTQNPRYLITVTGKKLTVTCSQNMNHEYMSWYRQDPGLGLRQIYYSMNVEVTDKGDVPEGYKVSRKEKRNFPLILESPSPNQTSLYFCASSLSLRRSGANVLTFGAGSRLTVL.

V is TRBV11-2 and J is TRBJ2-7; D not certain. The germline gives CDR1 SGHAT, CDR2 FQNNGV. V was clipped by 3 bases and J by 5 bases, with 8 bases between them. This CDR3 has 12 amino acids. CDR3 bases: TGTGCCAGCAGCTTCCGCGTTGACGAGCAGTACTTC. Its translation: CASSFRVDEQYF.

The chain carries TRBV12-3 or TRBV12-4 and TRBJ1-2; 9 bases map to TRBD1. Trimming cost V 1 base and J 9 bases; bases outside gene matches: 3. CDR3 size: 13 residues. This chain's CDR3 is CASSLETGGSYTF. DNA of the CDR3: TGTGCCAGCAGTTTAGAGACAGGGGGTAGCTACACCTTC.

This chain links TRBV11-2 with TRBJ2-1; D possibly corresponds to TRBD2 (6 bases). Looked up from germline, CDR1 is SGHAT and CDR2 is FQNNGV. V gave up 5 bases and J gave up 7 bases, with 12 bases separating them. The CDR3 is 13 residues long. The CDR3 coding sequence is TGTGCCAGCAGCAGCGGGCCGGCGAATGAGCAGTTCTTC. Protein product: CASSSGPANEQFF.

This chain joins TRBV7-8 and TRBJ2-2, with 8 bases that match TRBD1. Looked up from germline, CDR1 is SGHVS and CDR2 is FQNEAQ. This CDR3 spans 15 amino acids. The trim removed 5 bases at V and 6 bases at J, leaving 8 bases unmatched. CDR3 loop: CASSTRQGMAGELFF. CDR3 nucleotide sequence: TGTGCCAGCAGCACGAGACAGGGGATGGCCGGGGAGCTGTTTTTT.

This chain connects TRBV3-1 (or the pseudogene TRBV3-2) to TRBJ2-3, with 10 bases matching TRBD2. This CDR3 comprises 19 residues. Germline V gene sequence: CDR1 LGHDT, CDR2 YNNKEL (reference sequence). V lost 2 bases to trimming and J lost 1 base; unmatched junction nucleotides: 12. CDR3 sequence (DNA): TGTGCCAGCAGCCAAAGGGCCAGCGGGAGGGGACGGGGCACAGATACGCAGTATTTT. Protein product: CASSQRASGRGRGTDTQYF.

CDR3: CASSPWGTGGKKLFF. The CDR3 region has the DNA TGTGCCAGCAGCCCGTGGGGGACAGGGGGTAAAAAACTGTTTTTT. The chain is built from TRBV5-6 and TRBJ1-4, with TRBD1 matching 11 bases. CDR3 length: 15 amino acids. Germline CDR1 SGHDT, CDR2 YYEEEE. V was pared by 4 bases and J by 9 bases, with 8 bases of the junction left unmatched.

The chain combines TRBV6-2 or TRBV6-3 with TRBJ2-5; 13 nucleotides match TRBD2. From germline, CDR1 is MNHEY and CDR2 SVGEGT. J was trimmed by 7 bases and V by 6 bases; bases with no gene match: 8. This CDR3 has 15 residues. The CDR3 DNA sequence: TGTGCCAGCAGCAGACTAGCGGGGGGTATTGGGACCCAGTACTTC. Its translation: CASSRLAGGIGTQYF.

The chain couples TRBV21-1 to TRBJ1-1; TRBD1 reflects the table's D call only, with no check against the DNA. TRBV21-1 is a listed pseudogene. The CDR3 totals 13 residues. As DNA, the CDR3 is TGTGCCAACGGGACAGGGGCAAACACTGAAGCTTTCTTT. Its translation: CANGTGANTEAFF.

CDR3 residues: CASSPPSPTNYGYTF. CDR3 nucleotides: TGTGCCAGCAGCCCACCCAGTCCGACTAACTATGGCTACACCTTC. The chain joins TRBV7-9 to TRBJ1-2; D is unresolved. This CDR3 is built from 15 residues. Germline CDR1 is SEHNR and CDR2 is FQNEAQ (reference sequence). Trimming took off 5 bases at V and 0 bases at J, with 13 bases between the two ends.

The V and J genes are TRBV27 and TRBJ2-7; TRBD2 agrees at 11 bases. The V segment lost 4 bases and the J segment 3 bases; nucleotides outside the gene matches: 5. CDR1 is MNHEY, CDR2 SMNVEV, per germline (reference sequence). The CDR3 spans 15 residues. CDR3 DNA: TGTGCCAGCAGTTGGGGCCTAGCGGGAGGCTACGAGCAGTACTTC. Translated: CASSWGLAGGYEQYF.

The chain has TRBV5-6 and TRBJ1-5; possibly TRBD1 for D (5 bases). In germline, CDR1 is SGHDT, CDR2 YYEEEE. The CDR3 has 16 amino acids. Trimming took off 1 base at V and 0 bases at J, with 11 bases between the two ends. CDR3 in amino acids: CASSLLTAYSNQPQHF. CDR3 bases: TGTGCCAGCAGCTTGTTGACAGCTTATAGCAATCAGCCCCAGCATTTT.

As DNA, the CDR3 is TGTGCCAGCAGTTACTCGGGGGCCACAGATACGCAGTATTTT. It translates to CASSYSGATDTQYF. The chain links TRBV6-2 or TRBV6-3 to TRBJ2-3; D might be TRBD1 (6 bases). The CDR3 runs to 14 residues. Germline V gene data show CDR1 as MNHEY and CDR2 as SVGEGT. With 0 bases removed from V and 2 bases from J, the gap between germline ends came to 6 bases.

This clone was picked up one time. The chain links TRBV5-1 to TRBJ2-7; TRBD2 agrees at 8 bases. The CDR3 is made up of 15 amino acids. The germline gives CDR1 SGHRS, CDR2 YFSETQ. V was pared by 4 bases and J by 4 bases, with 10 bases of the junction left unmatched. The CDR3 bases are TGCGCCAGCAGCCCGGCCGGGACTAGTGTATACGAGCAGTACTTC. Translating it yields CASSPAGTSVYEQYF.